This T cell receptor (beta chain) was identified in a study of identical twins. TCRdb redid the calling of the 5' RACE reads with MiXCR, one entry per CDR3 protein. The sample lists roughly 720,000 distinct CDR3 sequences; roughly 18% were seen once. This sample also belongs to another study, concerning T cells expressing NK-cell markers.

The specimen sequenced was PBMCs. The TCR sequence derives from a woman aged 18-29 years in good health.

Here the CDR3 reads CASSSVGGEKLFF. The CDR3 bases are TGTGCCAGCAGTTCGGTGGGGGGGGAAAAACTGTTTTTT. The rearrangement links TRBV12-3 or TRBV12-4 to TRBJ1-4; D possibly corresponds to TRBD1 (5 bases). CDR3 length: 13 residues. The V end was cut by 4 bases, the J end by 8 bases, with 11 bases between.